This T cell receptor beta chain was sequenced in a study of blood T cell repertoires in COVID-19. Looking at the study overall: Samples taken during acute and convalescent COVID-19 were collected in the United States, Italy and Spain. The analysed material was cDNA or gDNA that came from T cells, B-cell-depleted T cells, or PBMCs.

Germline values: CDR1 LNHDA, CDR2 SQIVND (reference sequence). The CDR3 is made up of 12 amino acids. V dropped 6 bases and J dropped 4; count of bases not matched to a gene: 2. Per the study methods: Estimated nucleated cell counts came from reference gene primer amplification. Libraries were prepared by immunoSEQ multiplex PCR; TCRdb keeps only in-frame clonotypes and omits some of them. The V and J calls and the clone size are those of that table, but D and trimming were determined from the DNA. The sample has around 33,000 clones; around 91% are singletons. This chain uses TRBV19 with TRBJ1-2, with 7 bases fitting TRBD1. The sequenced sample consisted of peripheral blood. The receptor was derived from an elderly man with acute or convalescent COVID-19. CDR3 nucleotides: TGTGCCAGTAGGAGGGGGCTCTATGGCTACACCTTC. It specifies CASRRGLYGYTF.